This TCR beta chain emerged from a study of blood T cell repertoires in COVID-19. The wider study: The study drew acute and convalescent COVID-19 samples from the United States, Italy and Spain. The analysed material was cDNA or gDNA that came from T cells, B-cell-depleted T cells, or PBMCs.

Original analysis: The authors estimated nucleated cell counts from reference gene primer amplification. TCRdb keeps only in-frame clones here, not all; method: immunoSEQ multiplex PCR. The D gene and trimming were derived from the DNA, and the V and J assignments and clone size from that table. The sample yields over 200,000 clones, approximately 90% seen once. This CDR3 has 13 amino acids. Germline CDR1 reads SNHLY; CDR2 reads FYNNEI. Trimming shortened V by 7 bases and J by 4 bases, and 10 bases separated the two germline ends. This clonotype was obtained from a woman between 35 and 50 years old who had recovered from COVID-19. What was sequenced was peripheral blood. The chain uses TRBV2 and TRBJ1-4, with D perhaps TRBD1 (5 bases). This chain's CDR3 is CASTPGVNEKLFF. For the CDR3, the DNA is TGTGCCAGCACCCCGGGGGTTAATGAAAAACTGTTTTTT.